Following are 3 T cell receptor beta chains from one sample sequenced in a study of blood T cells in healthy people across ages. PCR was performed a second time for roughly 7 to 12 cycles using a sample-barcoded 5' primer and a J-beta primer mix. TCRdb redid the calling of the 5' RACE reads with MiXCR, one entry per CDR3 protein. The sample lists about a million distinct CDR3 sequences; about two fifths were seen once. The sequenced sample was blood. These receptors came from a man in his late teens or twenties in good health.

This clonotype was seen many times. This rearrangement joins TRBV2 to TRBJ1-4, with D perhaps TRBD1 (6 bases). The V end lost 8 bases, the J end lost 2 bases, and 12 bases lay between the germline ends. Germline CDR1 is SNHLY and CDR2 is FYNNEI. This CDR3 has 14 residues. The CDR3 here is CASRAGATNEKLFF. The CDR3, as DNA: TGTGCCAGCCGCGCGGGGGCGACTAATGAAAAACTGTTTTTT.

This clonotype was seen a handful of times. This sequence joins TRBV20-1 and TRBJ2-5, with a weak D call TRBD2 (6 bases). The J call may not be correct, given that the DNA end is closer to TRBJ2-7. The CDR3 is 11 amino acids. Germline CDR1 reads DFQATT; CDR2 reads SNEGSKA (reference sequence). The CDR3 loop reads CSARDYSEQYF. The CDR3 DNA is TGCAGTGCTAGGGACTATTCCGAGCAGTACTTC.

The rearrangement joins TRBV7-2 to TRBJ1-1, with D maybe TRBD1 (5 bases). This CDR3 spans 14 amino acids. V was trimmed by 5 bases and J by 10 bases, leaving 20 bases between them. Germline CDR1 SGHTA, CDR2 FQGNSA. The CDR3: CASSPVIGTPVAFF. Here the CDR3 DNA reads TGTGCCAGCAGCCCCGTCATAGGGACGCCAGTAGCTTTCTTT.